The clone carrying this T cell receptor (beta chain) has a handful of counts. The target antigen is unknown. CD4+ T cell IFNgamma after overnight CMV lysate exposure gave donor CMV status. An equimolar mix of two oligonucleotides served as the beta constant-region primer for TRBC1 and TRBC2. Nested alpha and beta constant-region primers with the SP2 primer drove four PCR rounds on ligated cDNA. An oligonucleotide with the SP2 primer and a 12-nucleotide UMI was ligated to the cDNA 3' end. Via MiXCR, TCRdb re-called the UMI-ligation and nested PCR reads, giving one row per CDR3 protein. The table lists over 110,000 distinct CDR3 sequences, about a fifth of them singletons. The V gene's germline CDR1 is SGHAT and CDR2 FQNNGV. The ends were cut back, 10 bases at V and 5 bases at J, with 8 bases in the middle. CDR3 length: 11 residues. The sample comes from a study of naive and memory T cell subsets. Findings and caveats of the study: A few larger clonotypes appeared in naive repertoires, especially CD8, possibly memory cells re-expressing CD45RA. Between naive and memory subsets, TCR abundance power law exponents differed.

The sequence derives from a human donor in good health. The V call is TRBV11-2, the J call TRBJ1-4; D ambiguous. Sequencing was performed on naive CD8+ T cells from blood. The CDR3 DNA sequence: TGTGCCATACACTGGAATGAAAAACTGTTTTTT. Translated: CAIHWNEKLFF.